The source of this T cell receptor beta chain is a study of CD8 T cells in ankylosing spondylitis. Study-wide points: Matched ankylosing spondylitis synovial fluid reportedly showed significant enrichment of disease-linked clones. Both synovial fluid and blood in reactive arthritis had previously been reported to carry some motif variants.

This clonotype was counted only a few times. Antigen unknown. The germline V gene encodes CDR1 SGHTA and CDR2 FQGNSA. Between the trimmed V and J ends, which lost 3 bases and 3 bases, there was a span of 11 bases. The CDR3 length is 14 residues. Quantitative barcoded 5'-RACE was used to prepare TCR beta libraries. TCRdb processed the 5' RACE reads anew with MiXCR; each CDR3 protein has one entry. This table has around 150,000 distinct CDR3 sequences, around 18% appearing once. The J gene is TRBJ1-1, the V gene TRBV7-2, with D unclear. The TCR was taken from a male donor with ankylosing spondylitis or in good health (not recorded which). Material for sequencing was blood, either unsorted or a sorted T cell fraction (not recorded which). CDR3: CASSLAGPHTEAFF. The CDR3, as DNA: TGTGCCAGCAGCTTGGCCGGGCCCCACACTGAAGCTTTCTTT.